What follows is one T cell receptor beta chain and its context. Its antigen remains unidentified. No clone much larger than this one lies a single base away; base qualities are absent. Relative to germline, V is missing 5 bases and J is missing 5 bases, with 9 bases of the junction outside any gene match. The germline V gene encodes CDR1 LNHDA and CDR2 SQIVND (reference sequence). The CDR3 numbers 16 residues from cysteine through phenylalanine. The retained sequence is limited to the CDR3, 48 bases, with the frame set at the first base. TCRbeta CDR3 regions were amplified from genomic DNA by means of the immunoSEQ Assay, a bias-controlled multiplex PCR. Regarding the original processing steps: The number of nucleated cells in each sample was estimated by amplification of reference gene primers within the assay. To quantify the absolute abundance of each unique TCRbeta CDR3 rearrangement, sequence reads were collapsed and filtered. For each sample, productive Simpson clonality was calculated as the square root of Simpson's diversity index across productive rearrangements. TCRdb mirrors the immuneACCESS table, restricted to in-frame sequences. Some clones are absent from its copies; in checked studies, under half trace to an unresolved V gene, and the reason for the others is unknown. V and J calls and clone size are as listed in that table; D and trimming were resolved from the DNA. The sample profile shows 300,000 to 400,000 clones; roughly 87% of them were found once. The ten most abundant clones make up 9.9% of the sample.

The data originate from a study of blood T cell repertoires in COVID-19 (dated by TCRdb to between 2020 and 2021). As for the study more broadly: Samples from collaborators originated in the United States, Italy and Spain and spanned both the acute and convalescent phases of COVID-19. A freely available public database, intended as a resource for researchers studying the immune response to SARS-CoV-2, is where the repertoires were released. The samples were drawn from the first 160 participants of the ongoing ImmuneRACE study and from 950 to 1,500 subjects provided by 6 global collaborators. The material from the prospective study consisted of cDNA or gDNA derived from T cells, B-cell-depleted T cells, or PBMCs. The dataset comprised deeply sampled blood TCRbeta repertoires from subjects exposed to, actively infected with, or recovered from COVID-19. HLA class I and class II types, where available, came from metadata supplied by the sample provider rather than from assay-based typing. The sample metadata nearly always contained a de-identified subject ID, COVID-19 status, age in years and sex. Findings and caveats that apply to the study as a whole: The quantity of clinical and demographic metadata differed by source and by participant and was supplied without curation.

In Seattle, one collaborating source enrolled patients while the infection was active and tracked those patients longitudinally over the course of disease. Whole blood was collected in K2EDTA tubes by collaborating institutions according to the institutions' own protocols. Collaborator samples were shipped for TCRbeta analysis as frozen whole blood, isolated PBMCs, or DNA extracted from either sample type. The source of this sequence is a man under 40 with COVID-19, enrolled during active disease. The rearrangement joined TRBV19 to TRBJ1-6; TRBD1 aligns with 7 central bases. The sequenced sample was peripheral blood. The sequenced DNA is TGTGCCAGTAGTCCAGGAGGGGGCGCAGATAATTCACCCCTCCACTTT. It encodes CASSPGGGADNSPLHF.